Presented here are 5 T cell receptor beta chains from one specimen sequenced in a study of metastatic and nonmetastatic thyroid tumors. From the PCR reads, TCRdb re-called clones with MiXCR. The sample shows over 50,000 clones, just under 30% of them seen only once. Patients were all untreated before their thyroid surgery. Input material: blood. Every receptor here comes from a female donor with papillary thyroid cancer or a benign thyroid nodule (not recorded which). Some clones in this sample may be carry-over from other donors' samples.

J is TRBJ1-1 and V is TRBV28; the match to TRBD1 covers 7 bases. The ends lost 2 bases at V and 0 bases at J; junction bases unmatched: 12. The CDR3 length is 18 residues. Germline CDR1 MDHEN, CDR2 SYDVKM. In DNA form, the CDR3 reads TGTGCCAGCAGTTTACTAGTCAGGGGGAGAGGGATGAACACTGAAGCTTTCTTT. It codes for CASSLLVRGRGMNTEAFF. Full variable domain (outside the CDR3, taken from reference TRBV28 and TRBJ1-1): DVKVTQSSRYLVKRTGEKVFLECVQDMDHENMFWYRQDPGLGLRLIYFSYDVKMKEKGDIPEGYSVSREKKERFSLILESASTNQTSMYLCASSLLVRGRGMNTEAFFGQGTRLTVV.

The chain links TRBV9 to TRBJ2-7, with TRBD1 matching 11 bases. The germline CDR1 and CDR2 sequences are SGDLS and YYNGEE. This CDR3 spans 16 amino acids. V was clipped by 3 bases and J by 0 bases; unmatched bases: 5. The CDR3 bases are TGTGCCAGCAGCGCCAGGGACAGGGGGGCCTCCTACGAGCAGTACTTC. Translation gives CASSARDRGASYEQYF.

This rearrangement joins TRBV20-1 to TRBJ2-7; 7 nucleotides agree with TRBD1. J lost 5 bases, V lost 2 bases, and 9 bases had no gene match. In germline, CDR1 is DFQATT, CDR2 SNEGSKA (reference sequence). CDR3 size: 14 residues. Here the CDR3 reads CSARKTGIFDEQYF. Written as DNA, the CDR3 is TGCAGTGCTAGAAAGACAGGGATTTTCGACGAGCAGTACTTC.

The chain's CDR3 is CASRAGGWETQYF. DNA for the CDR3: TGTGCCAGCAGGGCGGGGGGATGGGAGACCCAGTACTTC. The chain uses TRBV6-1 and TRBJ2-5, with 8 nucleotides matching TRBD2. The trim removed 6 bases at V and 5 bases at J, leaving 5 bases unmatched. Germline V CDR1 and CDR2: MNHNS, SASEGT. The CDR3 has 13 residues.

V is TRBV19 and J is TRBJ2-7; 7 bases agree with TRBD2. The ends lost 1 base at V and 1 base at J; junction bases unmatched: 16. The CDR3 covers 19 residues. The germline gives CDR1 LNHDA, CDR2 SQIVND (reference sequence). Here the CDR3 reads CASSIASGGAGLRSYEQYF. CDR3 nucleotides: TGTGCCAGTAGTATAGCTTCGGGGGGAGCCGGTCTTCGATCCTACGAGCAGTACTTC.